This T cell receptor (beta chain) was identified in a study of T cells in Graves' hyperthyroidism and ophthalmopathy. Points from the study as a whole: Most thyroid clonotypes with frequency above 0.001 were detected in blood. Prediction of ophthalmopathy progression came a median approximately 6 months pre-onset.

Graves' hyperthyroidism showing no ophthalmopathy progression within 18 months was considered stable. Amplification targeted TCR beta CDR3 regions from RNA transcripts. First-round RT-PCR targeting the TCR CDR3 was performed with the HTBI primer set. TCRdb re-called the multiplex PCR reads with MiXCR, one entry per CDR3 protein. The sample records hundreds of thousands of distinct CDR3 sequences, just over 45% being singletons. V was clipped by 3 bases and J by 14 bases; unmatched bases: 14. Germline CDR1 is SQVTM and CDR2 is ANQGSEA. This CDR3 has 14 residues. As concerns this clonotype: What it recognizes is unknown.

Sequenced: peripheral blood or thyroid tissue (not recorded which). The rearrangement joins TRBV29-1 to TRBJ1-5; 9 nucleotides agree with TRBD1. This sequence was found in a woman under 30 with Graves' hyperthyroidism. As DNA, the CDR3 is TGCAGCGTTGACTTCGACAGGGGGATGACGGATGAGCATTTT. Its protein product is CSVDFDRGMTDEHF. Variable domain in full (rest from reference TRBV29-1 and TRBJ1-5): SAVISQKPSRDICQRGTSLTIQCQVDSQVTMMFWYRQQPGQSLTLIATANQGSEATYESGFVIDKFPISRPNLTFSTLTVSNMSPEDSSIYLCSVDFDRGMTDEHFGDGTRLSIL.